These 18 T cell receptor beta chains were all obtained from the same sample, sequenced in a study of T cell responses to AZD1222 COVID-19 vaccine. Assay: immunoSEQ multiplex PCR; the TCRdb copy retains only in-frame clones and omits some. Of about 130,000 clones in the sample, roughly 88% were seen once. This specimen consisted of peripheral blood, obtained on day 0 of MenACWY control vaccination. Receptors originate from an adult in good health.

This clone was recorded a few times. The chain has TRBV5-1 and TRBJ1-2; the D gene is possibly TRBD1 (6 bases). The CDR3 is 15 residues long. Germline V gene data show CDR1 as SGHRS and CDR2 as YFSETQ. V was clipped by 0 bases and J by 4 bases, with 13 bases between them. The DNA of the CDR3 is TGCGCCAGCAGCTTGGCGGCAGGGGATGGCTATGGCTACACCTTC. The encoded protein is CASSLAAGDGYGYTF.

This rearrangement joins TRBV10-1 to TRBJ1-1; D remains ambiguous. The CDR3 covers 14 residues. Trimming removed 2 bases at V and 6 bases at J, with 13 bases between. Germline lookup yields CDR1 WNHNN and CDR2 SYGVQD (reference sequence). CDR3 loop: CASSEQAGFSEAFF. As DNA, the CDR3 is TGCGCCAGCAGTGAGCAGGCGGGGTTCTCTGAAGCTTTCTTT.

The chain links TRBV2 to TRBJ2-1, with TRBD2 identical over 10 bases. This CDR3 spans 17 amino acids. Germline V lookup: CDR1 SNHLY, CDR2 FYNNEI. The ends lost 7 bases at V and 0 bases at J; junction bases unmatched: 9. The CDR3 sequence is CASTKLAGTSSYNEQFF. In nucleotides, the CDR3 is TGTGCCAGCACGAAACTAGCGGGAACCAGCTCCTACAATGAGCAGTTCTTC.

The chain carries TRBV7-9 and TRBJ1-4; no clear D. This CDR3 has 13 residues. Per germline, CDR1 SEHNR and CDR2 FQNEAQ (reference sequence). V was shortened by 5 bases and J by 8 bases, with 12 bases between the two germline ends. The CDR3 DNA sequence: TGTGCCAGCAGCGACACCCTAGGCGAAAAACTGTTTTTT. Translation gives CASSDTLGEKLFF. Together with reference TRBV7-9 and TRBJ1-4, the CDR3 gives the full variable domain: DTGVSQNPRHKITKRGQNVTFRCDPISEHNRLYWYRQTLGQGPEFLTYFQNEAQLEKSRLLSDRFSAERPKGSFSTLEIQRTEQGDSAMYLCASSDTLGEKLFFGSGTQLSVL.

This clone has only one observation. The rearrangement uses TRBV5-1 and TRBJ2-1, with D possibly TRBD2 on 5 matching bases. The CDR3 length is 13 residues. CDR1 and CDR2 (germline): SGHRS, YFSETQ. Trimming pared 1 base from V and 5 bases from J, leaving 7 bases between. The CDR3 protein is CASSLTGNNEQFF. The CDR3 DNA sequence: TGCGCCAGCAGCTTGACGGGAAACAATGAGCAGTTCTTC.

The chain uses TRBV30 and TRBJ1-1, with D possibly being TRBD1 (5 bases). CDR3 length: 13 residues. Trimming took off 4 bases at V and 3 bases at J, with 12 bases between the two ends. Germline V gives CDR1 GTSNPN, CDR2 SVGIG (reference sequence). The CDR3 DNA is TGTGCCTGGAAAACGCAGGGATACACTGAAGCTTTCTTT. Amino acids: CAWKTQGYTEAFF.

The chain links TRBV21-1 to TRBJ2-3; the listed D gene, TRBD1, was not tested against the DNA. TRBV21-1 corresponds to a pseudogene. The CDR3 extends over 16 amino acids. The CDR3 region has the DNA TGTGCCAGCAGACAAAGAGGACAGGGTGTCACAGATACGCAGTATTTT. Amino acid sequence: CASRQRGQGVTDTQYF.

V is TRBV10-2 and J is TRBJ1-1, with 9 positions matching TRBD1. The CDR3 has 18 residues. Per germline, CDR1 WSHSY and CDR2 SAAADI. V was clipped by 6 bases and J by 1 base; unmatched bases: 15. CDR3 residues: CASRGTARDRVSNTEAFF. The CDR3, as DNA: TGCGCCAGCAGGGGGACAGCCCGGGACAGGGTGTCGAACACTGAAGCTTTCTTT.

V and J are TRBV6-1 and TRBJ1-4; no clear D. Deletions cut 1 base from V and 3 bases from J, with 9 bases between. The CDR3 totals 15 residues. Germline CDR1 and CDR2: MNHNS and SASEGT. This CDR3 reads CASSEGAGSNEKLFF. DNA of the CDR3: TGTGCCAGCAGTGAAGGGGCAGGCTCTAATGAAAAACTGTTTTTT.

The chain combines TRBV2 with TRBJ2-1; D ambiguous. Trimming pared 3 bases from V and 9 bases from J, leaving 9 bases between. Germline V gives CDR1 SNHLY, CDR2 FYNNEI. The CDR3 is 12 amino acids. The CDR3 coding sequence is TGTGCCAGCAGTGACTACGATACTGAGCAGTTCTTC. Translated, it gives CASSDYDTEQFF.

This clone was recorded only once. The identical CDR3 is also encoded by other nucleotide sequences in the sample. This rearrangement joins TRBV11-2 to TRBJ2-2; D ambiguous. This CDR3 has 17 residues. CDR1 and CDR2 (germline): SGHAT, FQNNGV. V was pared by 1 base and J by 0 bases, with 12 bases between. CDR3 DNA sequence: TGTGCCAGCAGCTTAGTGGGCAGTTTTGCGAACACCGGGGAGCTGTTTTTT. This sequence encodes CASSLVGSFANTGELFF.

V and J are TRBV18 and TRBJ2-1; 7 positions match TRBD2. Germline V CDR1 and CDR2: KGHSH, LQKENI. V lost 6 bases, J lost 6 bases, and 8 bases stayed unmatched. The CDR3 length is 14 residues. The CDR3 spells CASSRGDYSNEQFF. CDR3 nucleotides: TGTGCCAGCTCTCGTGGGGACTATTCCAATGAGCAGTTCTTC. The whole variable domain, remainder taken from reference TRBV18 and TRBJ2-1, is NAGVMQNPRHLVRRRGQEARLRCSPMKGHSHVYWYRQLPEEGLKFMVYLQKENIIDESGMPKERFSAEFPKEGPSILRIQQVVRGDSAAYFCASSRGDYSNEQFFGPGTRLTVL.

The CDR3: CASSLVRATYNEQFF. The CDR3, as DNA: TGTGCCAGCAGCCTGGTGCGGGCTACCTACAATGAGCAGTTCTTC. The gene calls are TRBV7-2 and TRBJ2-1; D is possibly TRBD2 (5 bases). V was pared by 5 bases and J by 2 bases, with 13 bases between. Germline V gives CDR1 SGHTA, CDR2 FQGNSA. CDR3 length: 15 amino acids.

The chain recombines TRBV12-2 with TRBJ2-1; TRBD2 is the table's D call and was not checked against the DNA. TRBV12-2 is labeled a pseudogene. This CDR3 has 18 residues. CDR3 in DNA: TGTGCAAGTCGCCTCCCAAGGCGTAGCGGGAGGTCGTACAATGAGCAGTTCTTC. It is translated as CASRLPRRSGRSYNEQFF.

This rearrangement joins TRBV5-8 to TRBJ1-2, with 7 bases matching TRBD1. Germline lookup yields CDR1 SGHTS and CDR2 YDEGEE. J was trimmed by 4 bases and V by 0 bases; bases with no gene match: 12. The CDR3 has 17 amino acids. The CDR3 spells CASSLDSTRGLSYGYTF. The DNA of the CDR3 is TGTGCCAGCAGCTTGGACTCTACTAGGGGGCTTAGCTATGGCTACACCTTC.

The chain carries TRBV9 and TRBJ2-5, with 7 bases that match TRBD1. The germline gives CDR1 SGDLS, CDR2 YYNGEE. The CDR3 is 14 amino acids. Unmatched junction bases numbered 6, after V lost 3 bases and J lost 4 bases. CDR3 sequence: CASSATGDRETQYF. The DNA of the CDR3 is TGTGCCAGCAGCGCCACAGGGGATCGAGAGACCCAGTACTTC.

The chain uses TRBV3-1 (or the pseudogene TRBV3-2) and TRBJ2-1; D ambiguous. V was clipped by 0 bases and J by 0 bases, with 6 bases between them. Germline-derived CDR1 and CDR2 are LGHDT and YNNKEL (reference sequence). The CDR3 length is 15 residues. CDR3 coding DNA: TGTGCCAGCAGCCAAGACATTTTCTCCTACAATGAGCAGTTCTTC. Protein: CASSQDIFSYNEQFF.

The rearrangement joins TRBV7-9 to TRBJ1-2; D not resolved. CDR3 length equals 13 residues. Trimming left V 5 bases short and J 3 bases short, with 10 bases between. Germline CDR1 is SEHNR and CDR2 is FQNEAQ (reference sequence). This chain's CDR3 is CASSLSGDYGYTF. Written as DNA, the CDR3 is TGTGCCAGCAGCCTATCGGGAGACTATGGCTACACCTTC.